Listed below are T cell receptor beta chains from one sample, sequenced in a study of OX40 agonist ivuxolimab in advanced cancers. Here immunoSEQ multiplex PCR was the method, and the copy in TCRdb shows in-frame clones only, minus some. The sample lists approximately 59,000 clones, about 88% occurring once. Sequenced material: CD4+ or CD8+ T cells sorted from blood, taken in a trial of the OX40 agonist ivuxolimab. These TCRs come from an adult with an advanced solid tumor such as melanoma, head and neck, liver or kidney cancer. The CDR3 runs from the conserved cysteine through the conserved F or W. For some rows the clone size is stated as once, few or many, or as a class when expanded; others skip it.

j_call	clone_size	v_call	cdr3_aa
TRBJ1-4	.	TRBV19	CASSTTGSEKLFF
TRBJ1-2	.	TRBV6-1	CASSEMGRRGYTF
TRBJ2-2	.	TRBV5-6	CASSVHDREAGELFF
TRBJ2-7	.	TRBV12-2	CASRSRLGRPGGYEQYF
TRBJ2-3	.	TRBV10-3	CAITVRDTQYF
TRBJ2-2	.	TRBV10-3	CAISESTGTGLTGELFF
TRBJ1-5	few	TRBV4-1	CASSQSTGRPQHF
TRBJ2-2	.	TRBV28	CASSFRGVFTGELFF
TRBJ1-6	.	TRBV2	CASTGTPNSPLHF
TRBJ2-1	.	TRBV7-6	CASSSRLAGNEQFF
TRBJ2-4	.	TRBV7-2	CASSLGQGTVQYF
TRBJ1-1	few	TRBV28	CASYRGMNTEAFF
TRBJ2-1	.	TRBV5-6	CASSLFAGRARESEQFF